This T cell receptor beta chain was documented in a study of T cells in Graves' hyperthyroidism and ophthalmopathy. This clonotype was counted only a few times. The CDR3 regions of TCR beta were amplified from RNA transcripts. In the first-round RT-PCR of the TCR CDR3, the HTBI primer set was used. One entry per CDR3 protein results from TCRdb running MiXCR on the multiplex PCR reads. The sample lists hundreds of thousands of distinct CDR3 sequences, approximately 24% seen once, with about 11% in the top ten. The TCR was taken from a woman in her twenties or thirties with Graves' ophthalmopathy. The sequencing input was blood.

This CDR3 reads CAWSAVNTEAFF. The CDR3 nucleotides are TGTGCCTGGAGTGCGGTGAACACTGAAGCTTTCTTT. This chain joins TRBV30 and TRBJ1-1; no reliable D call. Trimming left V 1 base short and J 0 bases short, with 3 bases between. This CDR3 has 12 amino acids. Germline CDR1 and CDR2: GTSNPN and SVGIG (reference sequence).